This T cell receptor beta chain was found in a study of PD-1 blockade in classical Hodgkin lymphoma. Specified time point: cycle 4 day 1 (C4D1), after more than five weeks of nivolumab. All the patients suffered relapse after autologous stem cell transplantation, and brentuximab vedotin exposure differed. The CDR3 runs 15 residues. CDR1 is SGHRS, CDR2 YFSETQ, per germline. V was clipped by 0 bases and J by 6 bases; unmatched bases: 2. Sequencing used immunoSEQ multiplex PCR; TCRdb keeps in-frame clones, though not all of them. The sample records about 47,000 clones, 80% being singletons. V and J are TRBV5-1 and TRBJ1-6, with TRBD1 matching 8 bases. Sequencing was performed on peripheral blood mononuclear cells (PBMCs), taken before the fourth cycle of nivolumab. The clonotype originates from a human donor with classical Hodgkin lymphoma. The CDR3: CASSLGGQVNSPLHF. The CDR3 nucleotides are TGCGCCAGCAGCTTGGGGGGACAGGTTAATTCACCCCTCCACTTT.